Following are 24 T cell receptor beta chains from one sample sequenced in a study of shared clonotypes between healthy human individuals. TCRdb's table, derived via immunoSEQ multiplex PCR, lists solely in-frame clones and lacks some. Of around 690,000 clones listed, 90% are singletons. The specimen sequenced was memory CD8+ T cells from PBMCs. The subset: CD45RO+ cells pooled with CCR7-negative TemRA cells. The receptors were gathered from a man aged 18 to 30 in good health. Some clones in this sample may be carry-over from other donors' samples.

The chain carries TRBV7-9 and TRBJ2-7; TRBD1 aligns across 9 bases. V lost 4 bases and J lost 4; bases outside the gene matches: 2. Germline assignment: CDR1 SEHNR and CDR2 FQNEAQ (reference sequence). The CDR3 is 13 residues long. This CDR3 reads CASSWTGEYEQYF. In DNA, the CDR3 is TGTGCCAGCAGCTGGACAGGGGAGTACGAGCAGTACTTC.

This sequence joins TRBV7-2 and TRBJ2-7, with D unclear. The germline V gene encodes CDR1 SGHTA and CDR2 FQGNSA. The CDR3 has 15 residues. Trimming stripped 1 base from V and 3 bases from J, with 13 bases between. The CDR3 DNA sequence: TGTGCCAGCAGCTTAGGCACGCCCAGCATCTACGAGCAGTACTTC. It specifies CASSLGTPSIYEQYF.

This clone turned up a few times. This chain links TRBV4-3 with TRBJ1-4; D uncertain. Deletions cut 0 bases from V and 0 bases from J, with 8 bases between. The CDR3 is 16 amino acids. Germline loops: CDR1 LGHNA, CDR2 YSLEER. In nucleotides, the CDR3 is TGCGCCAGCAGCCAAGATAGCACCACAACTAATGAAAAACTGTTTTTT. It encodes CASSQDSTTTNEKLFF.

In its sample, this clone was seen once. The V and J genes are TRBV14 and TRBJ2-1; 9 positions agree with TRBD2. Germline lookup yields CDR1 SGHDN and CDR2 FVKESK. This CDR3 comprises 17 residues. The trim removed 0 bases at V and 0 bases at J, leaving 3 bases unmatched. The CDR3 DNA sequence: TGTGCCAGCAGCCAAGAGCTAGCGGGGAGCTCCTACAATGAGCAGTTCTTC. Its translation is CASSQELAGSSYNEQFF.

Notes on this clone: The same CDR3 also results from other DNA sequences found in this sample. This chain uses TRBV15 with TRBJ1-3; D gene unclear. Trimming cost V 0 bases and J 4 bases, with 10 bases left between them. The CDR3 totals 15 residues. CDR1 and CDR2 from the germline V gene are LNHNV and YYDKDF (reference sequence). CDR3 sequence (DNA): TGTGCCACCAGCAGAGATAGTATCTCAGGAAACACCATATATTTT. Translating it yields CATSRDSISGNTIYF.

This rearrangement joins TRBV28 to TRBJ2-4; D remains ambiguous. Germline CDR1 reads MDHEN; CDR2 reads SYDVKM. Deletions cut 6 bases from V and 0 bases from J, with 18 bases between. The CDR3 has 17 residues. The CDR3: CASSVLPGPSAKNIQYF. Here the CDR3 DNA reads TGTGCCAGCAGCGTATTACCGGGCCCCTCAGCCAAAAACATTCAGTACTTC. The full variable domain, in which reference TRBV28 and TRBJ2-4 provide the parts outside the CDR3, is DVKVTQSSRYLVKRTGEKVFLECVQDMDHENMFWYRQDPGLGLRLIYFSYDVKMKEKGDIPEGYSVSREKKERFSLILESASTNQTSMYLCASSVLPGPSAKNIQYFGAGTRLSVL.

Comments on this clone: The same CDR3 arises from other DNA sequences in this sample as well. The rearrangement links TRBV9 to TRBJ2-3; D gene unclear. This CDR3 region has 16 residues. V shed 0 bases and J shed 2 bases, with 13 bases lying between them. CDR1 and CDR2 (germline): SGDLS, YYNGEE. The CDR3 reads CASSVGGTRFTDTQYF. The CDR3 coding sequence is TGTGCCAGCAGCGTAGGGGGAACCAGATTCACAGATACGCAGTATTTT.

J is TRBJ2-2 and V is TRBV28, with unresolved D. Trimming shortened V by 3 bases and J by 0 bases, and 5 bases separated the two germline ends. The CDR3 covers 14 residues. The germline V gene encodes CDR1 MDHEN and CDR2 SYDVKM. The CDR3 here is CASSFITNTGELFF. The CDR3 nucleotides are TGTGCCAGCAGTTTTATAACGAACACCGGGGAGCTGTTTTTT.

This chain links TRBV7-9 with TRBJ2-5; no firm D call. The CDR3 consists of 11 residues. CDR1 and CDR2 from the germline V gene are SEHNR and FQNEAQ (reference sequence). V lost 2 bases, J lost 7 bases, and 5 bases lay in between. CDR3 DNA sequence: TGTGCCAGCAGCTTAAGCTTGACCCAGTACTTC. Protein sequence: CASSLSLTQYF.

The chain employs TRBV27 and TRBJ2-7; TRBD1 matches 10 bases. The CDR3 is 15 amino acids. Germline trimming cut 1 base from V and 6 bases from J; bases unmatched to any gene: 6. The germline CDR1 and CDR2 sequences are MNHEY and SMNVEV (reference sequence). In nucleotides, the CDR3 is TGTGCCAGCAGTTTATTGACAGGGGGCGGCGGCGAGCAGTACTTC. This codes for CASSLLTGGGGEQYF.

This rearrangement joins TRBV5-6 to TRBJ1-5; 11 bases line up with TRBD1. The CDR3 has 16 residues. Trimming took 4 bases from V and 6 from J; bases not matched to a gene: 9. Germline CDR1 reads SGHDT; CDR2 reads YYEEEE. CDR3 DNA: TGTGCCAGCAGCCTACCCGGACAGGGGGCAGGTCAGCCCCAGCATTTT. The encoded protein is CASSLPGQGAGQPQHF.

This clone was picked up one time. The V gene is TRBV5-7, the J gene TRBJ2-7; 7 bases fit TRBD2. TRBV5-7 is annotated as an ORF whose role is uncertain. Trimming removed 4 bases from V and 0 bases from J; junction bases left unmatched: 13. The CDR3 is made up of 17 amino acids. The CDR3 region is CASSGSTTSDSSYEQYF. The CDR3 DNA reads TGTGCCAGCAGCGGATCGACAACTAGCGATAGCTCCTACGAGCAGTACTTC.

V is TRBV4-2 and J is TRBJ1-1; 7 bases agree with TRBD1. The germline V gene encodes CDR1 LGHNA and CDR2 YNFKEQ. V shed 0 bases, J shed 0 bases, and the junction held 10 bases outside the gene matches. The CDR3 loop spans 18 amino acids. CDR3 DNA sequence: TGTGCCAGCAGCCAAGAGTCCACAGGGGTTACTATGAACACTGAAGCTTTCTTT. Its protein product is CASSQESTGVTMNTEAFF.

V usage is TRBV7-8 and J usage is TRBJ1-5, with D uncertain. The CDR3 length is 16 residues. Germline V gene data show CDR1 as SGHVS and CDR2 as FQNEAQ. The V gene lost 5 bases and the J gene lost 0 bases, with 14 bases spanning the gap. CDR3 in DNA: TGTGCCAGCAGCCCGAGCCCGGTCTATAGCAATCAGCCCCAGCATTTT. This codes for CASSPSPVYSNQPQHF.

J is TRBJ2-3 and V is TRBV9, with 15 nucleotides matching TRBD2. The CDR3 length is 19 residues. With V trimmed by 0 bases and J by 1 base, 6 bases remained unmatched. Germline V gene lookup returns CDR1 SGDLS and CDR2 YYNGEE. CDR3 protein: CASSVGLGLAGGRTDTQYF. CDR3 coding DNA: TGTGCCAGCAGCGTAGGGTTAGGACTAGCGGGAGGGCGCACAGATACGCAGTATTTT.

The count of this clone is one. The rearrangement joins TRBV4-1 to TRBJ1-1; TRBD1 matches at 11 bases. This CDR3 spans 14 amino acids. CDR1 is MGHRA, CDR2 YSYEKL, per germline. Trimming at V came to 1 base and at J to 9 bases, leaving 4 bases not matched to a gene. CDR3 sequence: CASSQGTGGFKAFF. CDR3 nucleotide sequence: TGCGCCAGCAGCCAAGGGACAGGGGGCTTCAAAGCTTTCTTT.

The chain recombines TRBV28 with TRBJ1-3; D gene uncertain. In germline, CDR1 is MDHEN, CDR2 SYDVKM. With 6 bases removed from V and 9 bases from J, the gap between germline ends came to 18 bases. The CDR3 runs to 14 residues. Written as DNA, the CDR3 is TGTGCCAGCAGCCCCCCGGTTGGGGTAGCCACCATATATTTT. Its translation: CASSPPVGVATIYF.

The genes are TRBV6-1 and TRBJ2-1; TRBD2 matches at 9 bases. Germline CDR1 MNHNS, CDR2 SASEGT. The length of the CDR3 is 15 residues. Unmatched junction bases numbered 7, after V lost 5 bases and J lost 5 bases. For the CDR3, the DNA is TGTGCCAGCAGTACTGGGGTAGCGGGAGACAATGAGCAGTTCTTC. It specifies CASSTGVAGDNEQFF.

In the case of this clone: The same CDR3 is also encoded by other DNA sequences in this sample. The V and J genes are TRBV6-5 and TRBJ2-1, with 8 positions matching TRBD2. The CDR3 totals 15 residues. Germline V lookup: CDR1 MNHEY, CDR2 SVGAGI. The J segment lost 4 bases and the V segment lost 6 bases, leaving 8 bases of the junction unmatched. The CDR3: CASRTGTSAYNEQFF. CDR3 nucleotides: TGTGCCAGCAGGACCGGGACTAGTGCTTACAATGAGCAGTTCTTC.

The V and J genes are TRBV19 and TRBJ1-5; TRBD1 aligns across 8 bases. V lost 6 bases and J lost 7; bases outside the gene matches: 17. This CDR3 region has 17 residues. CDR1 and CDR2 (germline): LNHDA, SQIVND (reference sequence). CDR3 bases: TGTGCCAGTAGCCAACCCTCGGACAGGGTAGGGGTGCAGCCCCAGCATTTT. This sequence encodes CASSQPSDRVGVQPQHF.

The gene calls are TRBV27 and TRBJ2-1; 7 bases are a match to TRBD2. This CDR3 comprises 13 residues. J lost 5 bases, V lost 7 bases, and 5 bases had no gene match. Germline lookup yields CDR1 MNHEY and CDR2 SMNVEV (reference sequence). CDR3 sequence: CASKTGGNNEQFF. DNA for the CDR3: TGTGCCAGCAAAACGGGAGGAAACAATGAGCAGTTCTTC.

This clone was recorded only once. J is TRBJ2-7 and V is TRBV5-5, with D tentatively TRBD2 (5 bases). This CDR3 region has 15 residues. Germline V CDR1 and CDR2: SGHKS, YYEKEE (reference sequence). The ends were cut back, 5 bases at V and 0 bases at J, with 15 bases in the middle. CDR3 DNA sequence: TGTGCCAGCAGTTACGGAGGCTCAAGCTCCTACGAGCAGTACTTC. Protein: CASSYGGSSSYEQYF.

The chain links TRBV21-1 to TRBJ1-5; TRBD1 is the table's D call and was not checked against the DNA. TRBV21-1 represents a pseudogene. There are 15 residues in the CDR3. The CDR3 reads CASSKVQNSNQPQHF. CDR3 coding DNA: TGTGCCAGCAGCAAAGTTCAGAATAGCAATCAGCCCCAGCATTTT.

The rearrangement links TRBV30 to TRBJ1-5, with D tentatively TRBD1 (5 bases). V was clipped by 3 bases and J by 5 bases, with 11 bases between them. This CDR3 has 13 amino acids. CDR1 and CDR2 from the germline V gene are GTSNPN and SVGIG (reference sequence). The CDR3 reads CAWSFARDQPQHF. CDR3 coding DNA: TGTGCCTGGAGCTTCGCCAGGGATCAGCCCCAGCATTTT.